The 16 T cell receptor beta chains listed next were all sequenced from one sample in a study of control samples from healthy donors and cancer patients. Some clones are missing from TCRdb's copy, which holds only in-frame ones; the method was immunoSEQ multiplex PCR. The sample has more than 100,000 clones; roughly 90% are singletons. Material for sequencing was blood. These receptors all stem from a man aged 18 to 30 in good health.

The chain uses TRBV9 and TRBJ1-3, with D unresolved. Trimming left V 0 bases short and J 4 bases short, with 11 bases between. Germline V CDR1 and CDR2: SGDLS, YYNGEE. This CDR3 comprises 15 residues. The CDR3 bases are TGTGCCAGCAGCGTAGATCCGGTAACCGGAAACACCATATATTTT. Its protein product is CASSVDPVTGNTIYF. The full variable domain, rest sourced from reference TRBV9 and TRBJ1-3, is DSGVTQTPKHLITATGQRVTLRCSPRSGDLSVYWYQQSLDQGLQFLIQYYNGEERAKGNILERFSAQQFPDLHSELNLSSLELGDSALYFCASSVDPVTGNTIYFGEGSWLTVV.

This chain joins TRBV15 and TRBJ1-1; D gene ambiguous. In germline, CDR1 is LNHNV, CDR2 YYDKDF (reference sequence). The CDR3 has 17 residues. The V and J ends lost 1 base and 4 bases respectively, with 19 bases between them. Written as DNA, the CDR3 is TGTGCCACCAGCAGAGGAGCTGATTTAGGGATAGGCACTGAAGCTTTCTTT. As protein: CATSRGADLGIGTEAFF.

J is TRBJ1-1 and V is TRBV28; the D gene is possibly TRBD1 (5 bases). This CDR3 is built from 15 residues. The germline V and J ends were trimmed by 4 bases and 0 bases, with 12 bases remaining between them. Germline V gene data show CDR1 as MDHEN and CDR2 as SYDVKM. Here the CDR3 DNA reads TGTGCCAGCAGTTCCCCAGGACAAATGAACACTGAAGCTTTCTTT. Translation gives CASSSPGQMNTEAFF.

The chain employs TRBV7-9 and TRBJ2-7; D possibly corresponds to TRBD1 (6 bases). The CDR3 contains 13 residues. Germline V gene lookup returns CDR1 SEHNR and CDR2 FQNEAQ (reference sequence). V was cut by 1 base and J by 6 bases, with 10 bases left in between. The CDR3 nucleotides read TGTGCCAGCAGCTTAGGAACAGGGACCGAGCAGTACGTC. The encoded protein is CASSLGTGTEQYV.

Written as DNA, the CDR3 is TGCAGCGTTGAGGGCCGGACGGACTCGTACACCTTC. This sequence encodes CSVEGRTDSYTF. The chain couples TRBV29-1 to TRBJ1-2; unclear D gene. The V end was cut by 3 bases, the J end by 11 bases, with 16 bases between. CDR1 is SQVTM and CDR2 is ANQGSEA in the germline V gene. CDR3 length: 12 amino acids.

The gene calls are TRBV19 and TRBJ1-5, with a weak D call TRBD1 (6 bases). The CDR3 runs 12 residues. Trimming stripped 7 bases from V and 5 bases from J, with 9 bases between. Germline V gene data show CDR1 as LNHDA and CDR2 as SQIVND (reference sequence). The CDR3 reads CASTRGDQPQHF. In nucleotides, the CDR3 is TGTGCCAGTACGAGGGGGGATCAGCCCCAGCATTTT.

As to this clone: Germline is not matched at one junction end, which may reflect a read error. This chain links TRBV18 with TRBJ1-3, with TRBD1 matching over 7 bases. Germline lookup yields CDR1 KGHSH and CDR2 LQKENI. The CDR3 totals 12 residues. The CDR3 DNA is TGTGCCAGCTCACCATCAACAGGGGACCTACATTTT. Its translation is CASSPSTGDLHF.

The rearrangement links TRBV18 to TRBJ2-7; D call uncertain. The CDR3 contains 15 residues. V was pared by 2 bases and J by 3 bases, with 14 bases between. Germline V gives CDR1 KGHSH, CDR2 LQKENI. In nucleotides, the CDR3 is TGTGCCAGCTCACCAGGGGTAATCCTAAACTACGAGCAGTACTTC. It codes for CASSPGVILNYEQYF.

The chain employs TRBV7-8 and TRBJ2-1; 10 bases fit TRBD1. Unmatched junction bases numbered 1, after V lost 3 bases and J lost 2 bases. Germline V lookup: CDR1 SGHVS, CDR2 FQNEAQ. This CDR3 has 15 amino acids. In DNA, the CDR3 is TGTGCCAGCAGCTTCGGGACAGGGGCCTACAATGAGCAGTTCTTC. Translated: CASSFGTGAYNEQFF.

This clone was seen a handful of times. The rearrangement uses TRBV30 and TRBJ1-1; no reliable D call. Germline-derived CDR1 and CDR2 are GTSNPN and SVGIG (reference sequence). The V gene lost 2 bases and the J gene lost 5 bases, with 12 bases spanning the gap. There are 13 residues in the CDR3. The CDR3 nucleotides are TGTGCCTGGAGTCTCCAACGAGGGACTGAAGCTTTCTTT. It encodes CAWSLQRGTEAFF.

The gene calls are TRBV10-3 and TRBJ1-1; D unclear. Trimming stripped 7 bases from V and 4 bases from J, with 7 bases between. The CDR3 covers 11 residues. Germline CDR1 is ENHRY and CDR2 is SYGVKD. In DNA form, the CDR3 reads TGTGCCATCAAAAATTTCACTGAAGCTTTCTTT. Protein product: CAIKNFTEAFF.

This clone was counted once. This chain connects TRBV30 to TRBJ1-4; D gene unclear. Trimming stripped 1 base from V and 4 bases from J, with 10 bases between. The CDR3 length is 14 residues. The germline V gene has CDR1 GTSNPN and CDR2 SVGIG (reference sequence). For the CDR3, the DNA is TGTGCCTGGAGTGGCGATAGGGTTAATGAAAAACTGTTTTTT. This codes for CAWSGDRVNEKLFF.

The V call is TRBV28, the J call TRBJ1-5; no clear D. The ends were cut back, 4 bases at V and 5 bases at J, with 15 bases in the middle. The CDR3 is 15 residues long. Germline-derived CDR1 and CDR2 are MDHEN and SYDVKM. CDR3 sequence: CASSYRALRDQPQHF. Here the CDR3 DNA reads TGTGCCAGCAGTTATAGAGCACTGAGGGATCAGCCCCAGCATTTT. The complete variable domain, with remaining parts taken from reference TRBV28 and TRBJ1-5, reads DVKVTQSSRYLVKRTGEKVFLECVQDMDHENMFWYRQDPGLGLRLIYFSYDVKMKEKGDIPEGYSVSREKKERFSLILESASTNQTSMYLCASSYRALRDQPQHFGDGTRLSIL.

The chain has TRBV7-2 and TRBJ1-2; possible D gene TRBD1, 6 bases. The ends were cut back, 7 bases at V and 8 bases at J, with 20 bases in the middle. This CDR3 contains 14 residues. Per the germline V gene, CDR1 is SGHTA and CDR2 is FQGNSA. The CDR3 sequence is CASTYRQGQQGYTF. The CDR3 nucleotides are TGTGCCAGCACCTACCGTCAGGGACAACAGGGCTACACCTTC.

In DNA, the CDR3 is TGCGCCAGCCGACGAGGACAGGGGGAAATAGGAGCTTTCTTT. Translated: CASRRGQGEIGAFF. The V gene is TRBV5-1, the J gene TRBJ1-1; 10 nucleotides line up with TRBD1. CDR1 SGHRS and CDR2 YFSETQ come from the germline V gene. V shed 7 bases, J shed 10 bases, and the junction held 13 bases outside the gene matches. This CDR3 has 14 residues.

The rearrangement links TRBV5-1 to TRBJ2-1, with a tentative D call TRBD2 (6 bases). The germline V and J ends were trimmed by 3 bases and 0 bases, with 16 bases remaining between them. The germline CDR1 and CDR2 sequences are SGHRS and YFSETQ. The CDR3 loop spans 17 amino acids. CDR3 sequence: CASSSGDFKGSYNEQFF. CDR3 nucleotides: TGCGCCAGCAGCTCGGGGGACTTCAAAGGCTCCTACAATGAGCAGTTCTTC. The complete variable domain, with remaining parts taken from reference TRBV5-1 and TRBJ2-1, reads KAGVTQTPRYLIKTRGQQVTLSCSPISGHRSVSWYQQTPGQGLQFLFEYFSETQRNKGNFPGRFSGRQFSNSRSEMNVSTLELGDSALYLCASSSGDFKGSYNEQFFGPGTRLTVL.